The sequence of this T cell receptor (beta chain) was determined in a study of T cell changes during pregnancy in multiple sclerosis (dated by TCRdb to between 2019 and 2020). Context from the whole study: The study examined how the T cell repertoire changed over the course of pregnancy in women with multiple sclerosis.

The CDR3 measures 17 amino acids from cysteine to phenylalanine. The sequence is cut down to CDR3 DNA, 51 bases in frame from base 1. Sequences MGHRA (CDR1) and YSYEKL (CDR2) are obtained from the germline V gene. A distance of 18 bases separates the germline ends of V and J, which lose 1 base and 2 bases respectively. In regard to this clone: Its antigen is not yet known. Base qualities are not recorded, but no much larger clone differs from it by a single base.

The receptor library was made with the immunoSEQ multiplex PCR assay. Drawn from immuneACCESS, this table holds only the in-frame rearrangements with V and J called that TCRdb kept. Clones are partly lost; checked studies trace under half to an unresolved V gene and leave the rest unexplained. Present in this sample are roughly 69,000 clones, around 92% of which were seen just once. Around 1.6% of the sample is in the top ten clones. The sequence was obtained from a female donor with multiple sclerosis, enrolled in a pregnancy study. This sample comprised peripheral blood, obtained after pregnancy. Recombination joined TRBV4-1 with TRBJ2-7; the D gene is perhaps TRBD1, on 7 matching bases. This receptor carries the CDR3 CASSQGNRGLTPYEQYF. The nucleotide sequence is given as TGCGCCAGCAGCCAAGGAAACAGGGGACTTACCCCCTACGAGCAGTACTTC.